This passage covers 28 T cell receptor beta chains from one sample sequenced in a study of blood T cell repertoires in COVID-19. The protocol was immunoSEQ multiplex PCR, while the TCRdb copy is restricted to in-frame clones and leaves out a portion. The data contain about 200,000 clones, over 80% of them seen just once; the ten biggest clones take up over 1%. Sequenced: PBMCs or T cells enriched from blood (not recorded which). The source of these receptors is a man in his thirties or forties who had recovered from COVID-19.

This clone appeared once. This chain uses TRBV6-5 with TRBJ1-5; 7 bases fit TRBD1. This CDR3 region has 13 residues. The trim removed 4 bases at V and 5 bases at J, leaving 2 bases unmatched. Germline CDR1 MNHEY, CDR2 SVGAGI. CDR3 nucleotides: TGTGCCAGCAGTTGGGACAGACATCAGCCCCAGCATTTT. Its translation is CASSWDRHQPQHF.

The table lists this clone with a count of one. The V gene is TRBV6-6, the J gene TRBJ2-7; no reliable D call. The germline gives CDR1 MNHNY, CDR2 SVGAGI (reference sequence). CDR3 length: 13 amino acids. V was clipped by 6 bases and J by 0 bases, with 9 bases between them. The CDR3 spells CASSPQDSYEQYF. The CDR3 bases are TGTGCCAGCAGCCCCCAGGACTCCTACGAGCAGTACTTC.

The V gene is TRBV7-2, the J gene TRBJ1-1, with 7 bases identical to TRBD1. Germline lookup yields CDR1 SGHTA and CDR2 FQGNSA. The CDR3 has 14 amino acids. The V gene end was trimmed by 5 bases and the J gene end by 7 bases; junction bases not matched to a gene: 10. This CDR3 is CASSPQGVGGEAFF. The CDR3 DNA follows: TGTGCCAGCAGCCCCCAGGGGGTTGGCGGTGAAGCTTTCTTT.

The gene calls are TRBV2 and TRBJ2-7; no clear D. The V end was cut by 1 base, the J end by 0 bases, with 10 bases between. There are 15 residues in the CDR3. CDR1 is SNHLY, CDR2 FYNNEI, per germline. The CDR3 is CASSEGPLSSYEQYF. The CDR3 region has the DNA TGTGCCAGCAGTGAAGGTCCGTTGAGCTCCTACGAGCAGTACTTC.

The chain uses TRBV9 and TRBJ2-1, with 10 bases lining up with TRBD1. The V and J ends lost 3 bases and 5 bases, in that order; junction bases with no gene match: 2. The CDR3 consists of 14 residues. The germline gives CDR1 SGDLS, CDR2 YYNGEE. The CDR3 DNA is TGTGCCAGCAGCGCGGACAGGGGGGACAATGAGCAGTTCTTC. Protein product: CASSADRGDNEQFF.

The chain employs TRBV2 and TRBJ1-1; D unclear. CDR3 length: 13 residues. CDR1 is SNHLY, CDR2 FYNNEI, per germline. Trimming pared 5 bases from V and 1 base from J, leaving 8 bases between. CDR3 region: CASSIRGNTEAFF. The CDR3 coding sequence is TGTGCCAGCAGTATCCGAGGGAACACTGAAGCTTTCTTT. Filled out from reference TRBV2 and TRBJ1-1, the complete variable domain reads EPEVTQTPSHQVTQMGQEVILRCVPISNHLYFYWYRQILGQKVEFLVSFYNNEISEKSEIFDDQFSVERPDGSNFTLKIRSTKLEDSAMYFCASSIRGNTEAFFGQGTRLTVV.

This clone was picked up one time. This sequence joins TRBV7-2 and TRBJ2-7, with TRBD1 matching 8 bases. The CDR3 contains 15 residues. Germline CDR1 is SGHTA and CDR2 is FQGNSA. The trim removed 5 bases at V and 9 bases at J, leaving 15 bases unmatched. The CDR3 region is CASSPGQGSFEGQYF. As DNA, the CDR3 is TGTGCCAGCAGCCCTGGACAGGGCTCCTTTGAAGGGCAGTACTTC.

This clone was seen ten or more times. The rearrangement links TRBV28 to TRBJ1-1; 7 bases are shared with TRBD1. CDR1 MDHEN and CDR2 SYDVKM come from the germline V gene. V lost 6 bases to trimming and J lost 5 bases; unmatched junction nucleotides: 18. The CDR3 runs to 17 residues. CDR3 nucleotide sequence: TGTGCCAGCAGGAGTTGGGCAAAGACGACAGGGACAACTGAAGCTTTCTTT. This sequence encodes CASRSWAKTTGTTEAFF.

CDR3 loop: CASSSHLGTSGTTYEQYF. The CDR3 DNA reads TGCGCCAGCAGCTCCCACTTGGGGACTAGCGGGACTACCTACGAGCAGTACTTC. The chain links TRBV5-1 to TRBJ2-7; 13 bases map to TRBD2. Trimming cost V 3 bases and J 2 bases; bases outside gene matches: 11. The CDR3 is made up of 18 amino acids. Germline V CDR1 and CDR2: SGHRS, YFSETQ.

The genes are TRBV19 and TRBJ2-3, with a possible D match to TRBD1 (6 bases). The CDR3 loop spans 17 amino acids. Trimming removed 6 bases from V and 2 bases from J, with 21 bases in between. Per the germline V gene, CDR1 is LNHDA and CDR2 is SQIVND (reference sequence). DNA for the CDR3: TGTGCCAGTAGAACAAACAGGGTAAGGGGCGACACAGATACGCAGTATTTT. Translated, it gives CASRTNRVRGDTDTQYF.

V usage is TRBV6-5 and J usage is TRBJ2-5; no reliable D call. The germline CDR1 and CDR2 sequences are MNHEY and SVGAGI. The CDR3 spans 13 residues. Between the trimmed V and J ends, which lost 6 bases and 4 bases, there was a span of 12 bases. The CDR3 DNA follows: TGTGCCAGCAGCCGCGATAGTGGAGAGACCCAGTACTTC. This sequence encodes CASSRDSGETQYF.

The gene calls are TRBV12-3 or TRBV12-4 and TRBJ2-7, with D maybe TRBD2 (6 bases). Trimming cost V 2 bases and J 5 bases, with 7 bases left between them. The CDR3 runs 12 residues. The CDR3 region has the DNA TGTGCCAGCAGTTTATGGGGGGACGAGCAGTACTTC. This codes for CASSLWGDEQYF.

The V gene is TRBV30, the J gene TRBJ2-1; D call uncertain. The CDR3 runs to 11 residues. V lost 4 bases and J 6 bases, leaving 7 bases between the germline ends. CDR1 and CDR2 (germline): GTSNPN, SVGIG (reference sequence). CDR3 coding DNA: TGTGCCTGGACTCCTTTCAATGAGCAGTTCTTC. Protein: CAWTPFNEQFF.

The chain employs TRBV18 and TRBJ2-1; TRBD2 aligns across 13 bases. CDR1 KGHSH and CDR2 LQKENI come from the germline V gene. This CDR3 region has 18 residues. With V trimmed by 3 bases and J by 4 bases, 9 bases remained unmatched. DNA for the CDR3: TGTGCCAGCTCACCGGTGACTAGCGGGAGGTCGACTTACAATGAGCAGTTCTTC. Amino acids: CASSPVTSGRSTYNEQFF.

V is TRBV19 and J is TRBJ2-5; 12 nucleotides agree with TRBD1. The CDR3 runs to 18 residues. Germline values: CDR1 LNHDA, CDR2 SQIVND (reference sequence). J lost 5 bases, V lost 6 bases, and 16 bases had no gene match. CDR3 residues: CASSSGTGGWGFGETQYF. The DNA of the CDR3 is TGTGCCAGTAGCTCCGGGACAGGGGGCTGGGGTTTCGGGGAGACCCAGTACTTC.

The CDR3 DNA is TGCGCCAGCAGCCAAGTTATAGCGGGGGGGCAAGATACGCAGTATTTT. It specifies CASSQVIAGGQDTQYF. The rearrangement joins TRBV4-1 to TRBJ2-3, with 11 nucleotides matching TRBD2. The germline gives CDR1 MGHRA, CDR2 YSYEKL. The ends lost 1 base at V and 5 bases at J; junction bases unmatched: 5. This CDR3 is built from 16 residues.

The rearrangement uses TRBV18 and TRBJ2-7; D might be TRBD1 (6 bases). V lost 2 bases, J lost 5 bases, and 10 bases lay in between. CDR1 is KGHSH and CDR2 is LQKENI in the germline V gene. The CDR3 length is 13 residues. The CDR3 nucleotides read TGTGCCAGCTCACCAATGAACAGGGACGAGCAGTACTTC. Translation gives CASSPMNRDEQYF.

J is TRBJ1-2 and V is TRBV13; the D is unclear. The CDR3 has 18 amino acids. V lost 0 bases, J lost 0 bases, and 17 bases lay in between. The germline V gene encodes CDR1 PRHDT and CDR2 FYEKMQ (reference sequence). The CDR3 reads CASSLGRTLSIANYGYTF. In nucleotides, the CDR3 is TGTGCCAGCAGCTTAGGCCGCACTCTCTCCATAGCTAACTATGGCTACACCTTC.

The V call is TRBV24-1, the J call TRBJ1-1; 7 bases align to TRBD1. The germline gives CDR1 KGHDR, CDR2 SFDVKD. The CDR3 has 15 amino acids. The junction had 3 bases not matched to a gene; V was cut back by 3 bases and J by 0 bases. The CDR3 loop is CATSDGQAMNTEAFF. The CDR3 region has the DNA TGTGCCACCAGTGATGGACAGGCGATGAACACTGAAGCTTTCTTT.

V and J are TRBV7-2 and TRBJ2-5, with TRBD2 as a possible D gene (6 bases). The CDR3 is made up of 13 amino acids. V gave up 4 bases and J gave up 0 bases, with 6 bases separating them. From germline, CDR1 is SGHTA and CDR2 FQGNSA. CDR3 nucleotides: TGTGCCAGCAGCTGGGACTACCAAGAGACCCAGTACTTC. Its translation is CASSWDYQETQYF.

The table lists this clone with a count of one. The chain uses TRBV27 and TRBJ2-7, with 8 bases lining up with TRBD1. Germline lookup yields CDR1 MNHEY and CDR2 SMNVEV (reference sequence). The CDR3 totals 13 residues. V lost 5 bases, J lost 3 bases, and 3 bases stayed unmatched. The CDR3 sequence is CASSPGTGYEQYF. The DNA for the CDR3 is TGTGCCAGCAGTCCCGGGACAGGCTACGAGCAGTACTTC.

The chain is built from TRBV24-1 and TRBJ1-2; 10 positions match TRBD1. Trimming removed 6 bases from V and 8 bases from J; junction bases left unmatched: 11. The CDR3 length is 15 residues. Looked up from germline, CDR1 is KGHDR and CDR2 is SFDVKD. CDR3 DNA: TGTGCCACCAGTTACCCCTCGACAGGGGGCCACGGCTACACCTTC. As protein: CATSYPSTGGHGYTF.

The rearrangement joins TRBV15 to TRBJ1-1; no clear D gene. This CDR3 comprises 14 residues. V lost 0 bases, J lost 4 bases, and 9 bases lay in between. Germline V gene data show CDR1 as LNHNV and CDR2 as YYDKDF (reference sequence). DNA for the CDR3: TGTGCCACCAGCAGAGATTCAGAGGGCACTGAAGCTTTCTTT. It specifies CATSRDSEGTEAFF.

The chain joins TRBV11-1 to TRBJ2-7, with 9 bases identical to TRBD2. The ends lost 5 bases at V and 3 bases at J; junction bases unmatched: 11. The CDR3 is 16 residues long. Looked up from germline, CDR1 is SGHAT and CDR2 is FQDESV (reference sequence). CDR3 sequence: CASSAGVRREGYEQYF. CDR3 coding DNA: TGTGCCAGCAGCGCCGGAGTCCGGCGGGAGGGCTACGAGCAGTACTTC.

This clone was recorded once. The chain couples TRBV30 to TRBJ1-3; 7 bases align to TRBD1. This CDR3 spans 15 amino acids. The J segment lost 0 bases and the V segment lost 5 bases, leaving 7 bases of the junction unmatched. Germline V CDR1 and CDR2: GTSNPN, SVGIG (reference sequence). The DNA of the CDR3 is TGTGCCTGGGGGCTCGGGACAGCCTCTGGAAACACCATATATTTT. Translated, it gives CAWGLGTASGNTIYF. Drawing the rest from reference TRBV30 and TRBJ1-3, the complete variable domain is SQTIHQWPATLVQPVGSPLSLECTVEGTSNPNLYWYRQAAGRGLQLLFYSVGIGQISSEVPQNLSASRPQDRQFILSSKKLLLSDSGFYLCAWGLGTASGNTIYFGEGSWLTVV.

The CDR3 spells CASSYSFQIYGYTF. The CDR3 coding sequence is TGTGCCAGCAGTTACTCGTTTCAGATCTATGGCTACACCTTC. V gene TRBV6-2 or TRBV6-3 combines with J gene TRBJ1-2; D gene unclear. The V end was cut by 0 bases, the J end by 4 bases, with 9 bases between. Germline V CDR1 and CDR2: MNHEY, SVGEGT. CDR3 length: 14 residues.

The chain uses TRBV2 and TRBJ1-5; 8 bases map to TRBD1. Germline V gene lookup returns CDR1 SNHLY and CDR2 FYNNEI. The trim removed 4 bases at V and 6 bases at J, leaving 2 bases unmatched. CDR3 length: 13 residues. CDR3 residues: CASSGQGFQPQHF. In DNA form, the CDR3 reads TGTGCCAGCAGTGGACAGGGGTTTCAGCCCCAGCATTTT.

This clone was found once. The V and J genes are TRBV10-3 and TRBJ2-7, with 9 positions matching TRBD1. Germline CDR1 and CDR2: ENHRY and SYGVKD. CDR3 length equals 15 residues. Losses at the gene ends were 6 bases for V and 6 bases for J; bases not matched to a gene: 12. Written as DNA, the CDR3 is TGTGCCATCAGGACCGACGGGACAGGGATCAGCGAGCAGTACTTC. It codes for CAIRTDGTGISEQYF.